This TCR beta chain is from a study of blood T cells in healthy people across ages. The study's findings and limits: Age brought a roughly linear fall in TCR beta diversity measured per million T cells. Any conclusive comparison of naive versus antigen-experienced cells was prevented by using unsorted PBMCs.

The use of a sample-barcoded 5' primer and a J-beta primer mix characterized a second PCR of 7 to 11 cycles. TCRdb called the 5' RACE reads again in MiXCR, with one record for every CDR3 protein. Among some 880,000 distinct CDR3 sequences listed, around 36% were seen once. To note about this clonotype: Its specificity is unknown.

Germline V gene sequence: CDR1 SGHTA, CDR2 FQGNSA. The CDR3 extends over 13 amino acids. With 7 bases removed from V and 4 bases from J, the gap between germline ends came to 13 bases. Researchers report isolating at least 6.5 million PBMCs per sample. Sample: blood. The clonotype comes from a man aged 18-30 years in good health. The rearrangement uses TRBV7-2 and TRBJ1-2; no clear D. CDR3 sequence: CASNPGNLYGYTF. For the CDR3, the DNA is TGTGCCAGCAACCCCGGGAACCTCTATGGCTACACCTTC.